What follows are 22 T cell receptor beta chains derived from one specimen sequenced in a study of chemoradiotherapy in HPV16-positive cancers. The repertoire was sequenced with immunoSEQ multiplex PCR; TCRdb's copy has only in-frame clones and lacks some. The data contain 9,500 to 15,000 clones, roughly nine tenths of them singletons. The sample in question was blood, obtained from a patient who underwent chemoradiotherapy. These receptors came from a human donor with HPV-associated anogenital cancer.

The chain combines TRBV2 with TRBJ1-1; D is unresolved. Germline loops: CDR1 SNHLY, CDR2 FYNNEI. The CDR3 runs to 11 residues. V was shortened by 8 bases and J by 5 bases, with 9 bases between the two germline ends. CDR3 bases: TGTGCCAGCGGCGGGGTGACTGAAGCTTTCTTT. This sequence encodes CASGGVTEAFF.

The V call is TRBV2, the J call TRBJ2-7; D is undetermined. The CDR3 contains 11 residues. Trimming removed 5 bases from V and 1 base from J, with 3 bases in between. CDR1 is SNHLY, CDR2 FYNNEI, per germline. The CDR3 spells CASSYSYEQYF. Here the CDR3 DNA reads TGTGCCAGCAGTTATTCCTACGAGCAGTACTTC.

This chain uses TRBV6-5 with TRBJ2-5; D unresolved. Germline V gene sequence: CDR1 MNHEY, CDR2 SVGAGI. V lost 0 bases and J lost 5, with 13 bases in between. The CDR3 has 15 residues. DNA for the CDR3: TGTGCCAGCAGTTACTCGATGACCCTGGGGGAGACCCAGTACTTC. Translating gives CASSYSMTLGETQYF.

This rearrangement joins TRBV2 to TRBJ2-2; D might be TRBD1 (6 bases). V was trimmed by 7 bases and J by 3 bases, leaving 9 bases between them. This CDR3 spans 13 amino acids. Germline V gene lookup returns CDR1 SNHLY and CDR2 FYNNEI. The CDR3 DNA reads TGTGCCAGCATCAGGGGACACACCGGGGAGCTGTTTTTT. It specifies CASIRGHTGELFF.

The V gene is TRBV5-8, the J gene TRBJ2-7; 8 bases line up with TRBD1. V shed 2 bases and J 4 bases; nucleotides not matched to a gene: 8. The V gene's germline CDR1 is SGHTS and CDR2 YDEGEE. This CDR3 region has 15 residues. The CDR3: CASSLSGTGQYEQYF. The CDR3 coding sequence is TGTGCCAGCAGCTTATCCGGGACAGGACAGTACGAGCAGTACTTC.

The chain joins TRBV7-9 to TRBJ2-5; D is undetermined. V lost 2 bases and J 2 bases, leaving 0 bases between the germline ends. The length of the CDR3 is 11 residues. Germline V gene data show CDR1 as SEHNR and CDR2 as FQNEAQ (reference sequence). CDR3 nucleotides: TGTGCCAGCAGCTTACAAGAGACCCAGTACTTC. Translation: CASSLQETQYF. Variable domain in full (rest from reference TRBV7-9 and TRBJ2-5): DTGVSQNPRHKITKRGQNVTFRCDPISEHNRLYWYRQTLGQGPEFLTYFQNEAQLEKSRLLSDRFSAERPKGSFSTLEIQRTEQGDSAMYLCASSLQETQYFGPGTRLLVL.

This clone was detected a few times. The chain has TRBV5-6 and TRBJ1-4, with D unclear. V lost 4 bases, J lost 6 bases, and 13 bases lay in between. The CDR3 covers 14 residues. Germline CDR1 and CDR2: SGHDT and YYEEEE. DNA of the CDR3: TGTGCCAGCAGCCTTGGACCGGCGGATGAAAAACTGTTTTTT. As protein: CASSLGPADEKLFF.

The chain uses TRBV7-9 and TRBJ2-1; D ambiguous. Germline V gene lookup returns CDR1 SEHNR and CDR2 FQNEAQ (reference sequence). Trimming removed 0 bases at V and 8 bases at J, with 5 bases between. The CDR3 length is 12 residues. The CDR3 DNA reads as TGTGCCAGCAGCTTAGCTGGGTATGAGCAGTTCTTC. It specifies CASSLAGYEQFF.

V gene TRBV7-9 combines with J gene TRBJ2-3; weak D call: TRBD2 (6 bases). V was cut by 5 bases and J by 0 bases, with 12 bases left in between. The CDR3 is made up of 15 amino acids. The V gene's germline CDR1 is SEHNR and CDR2 FQNEAQ (reference sequence). CDR3 nucleotides: TGTGCCAGCAGCCGCGGCCGGGGGAGCACAGATACGCAGTATTTT. The encoded protein is CASSRGRGSTDTQYF. The whole variable domain, remainder taken from reference TRBV7-9 and TRBJ2-3, is DTGVSQNPRHKITKRGQNVTFRCDPISEHNRLYWYRQTLGQGPEFLTYFQNEAQLEKSRLLSDRFSAERPKGSFSTLEIQRTEQGDSAMYLCASSRGRGSTDTQYFGPGTRLTVL.

The J gene is TRBJ2-1, the V gene TRBV7-9; the D gene is possibly TRBD2 (5 bases). Germline V gene lookup returns CDR1 SEHNR and CDR2 FQNEAQ (reference sequence). This CDR3 has 13 residues. Trimming removed 3 bases at V and 6 bases at J, with 9 bases between. The CDR3 reads CASSFSRGNEQFF. CDR3 DNA sequence: TGTGCCAGCAGCTTTAGCCGGGGCAATGAGCAGTTCTTC.

The V and J genes are TRBV14 and TRBJ2-5; 9 bases map to TRBD2. CDR3 length equals 15 residues. From germline, CDR1 is SGHDN and CDR2 FVKESK. With 3 bases clipped from V and 4 bases from J, the junction kept 6 bases outside the gene matches. CDR3 sequence reads: CASSHTGLAGETQYF. In DNA form, the CDR3 reads TGTGCCAGCAGCCATACGGGACTAGCTGGAGAGACCCAGTACTTC. The full variable domain, in which reference TRBV14 and TRBJ2-5 provide the parts outside the CDR3, is EAGVTQFPSHSVIEKGQTVTLRCDPISGHDNLYWYRRVMGKEIKFLLHFVKESKQDESGMPNNRFLAERTGGTYSTLKVQPAELEDSGVYFCASSHTGLAGETQYFGPGTRLLVL.

V and J are TRBV4-1 and TRBJ2-5, with 12 bases aligning to TRBD2. V dropped 4 bases and J dropped 5; count of bases not matched to a gene: 11. This CDR3 comprises 17 residues. Germline CDR1 MGHRA, CDR2 YSYEKL. The CDR3 loop reads CASSRGLAGGIAETQYF. DNA for the CDR3: TGCGCCAGCAGCCGGGGGCTAGCGGGGGGGATTGCGGAGACCCAGTACTTC.

The V call is TRBV4-1, the J call TRBJ2-7, with 9 nucleotides matching TRBD2. The J segment lost 0 bases and the V segment lost 8 bases, leaving 5 bases of the junction unmatched. The CDR3 covers 14 residues. The V gene's germline CDR1 is MGHRA and CDR2 YSYEKL. Here the CDR3 DNA reads TGCGCCAGCGCTAGCGGGGACATCTCCTACGAGCAGTACTTC. Translated, it gives CASASGDISYEQYF.

The V call is TRBV30, the J call TRBJ1-5; 8 nucleotides align to TRBD1. J was trimmed by 0 bases and V by 2 bases; bases with no gene match: 6. This CDR3 region has 16 residues. Germline V CDR1 and CDR2: GTSNPN, SVGIG (reference sequence). CDR3 sequence reads: CAWSRRTGYSNQPQHF. The CDR3 DNA follows: TGTGCCTGGAGTAGAAGGACAGGGTATAGCAATCAGCCCCAGCATTTT.

The sample holds one count of this clone. This chain joins TRBV15 and TRBJ1-2; 10 bases match TRBD1. Germline CDR1 LNHNV, CDR2 YYDKDF (reference sequence). The length of the CDR3 is 15 residues. V was clipped by 4 bases and J by 2 bases; unmatched bases: 4. CDR3 coding DNA: TGTGCCACCAGCATTGGGACAGGGGAGAACTATGGCTACACCTTC. Translation: CATSIGTGENYGYTF.

This sequence joins TRBV7-9 and TRBJ1-4; 8 bases align to TRBD1. Germline loops: CDR1 SEHNR, CDR2 FQNEAQ (reference sequence). The CDR3 is made up of 15 amino acids. V dropped 4 bases and J dropped 0; count of bases not matched to a gene: 1. CDR3 sequence (DNA): TGTGCCAGCAGCTCACAGGGGGCAACTAATGAAAAACTGTTTTTT. It encodes CASSSQGATNEKLFF. The full variable domain, rest sourced from reference TRBV7-9 and TRBJ1-4, is DTGVSQNPRHKITKRGQNVTFRCDPISEHNRLYWYRQTLGQGPEFLTYFQNEAQLEKSRLLSDRFSAERPKGSFSTLEIQRTEQGDSAMYLCASSSQGATNEKLFFGSGTQLSVL.

The gene calls are TRBV19 and TRBJ2-2, with 7 nucleotides matching TRBD1. The CDR3 length is 15 residues. V trimming: 6 bases; J trimming: 4 bases; junction bases outside the gene matches: 8. Germline V gene lookup returns CDR1 LNHDA and CDR2 SQIVND (reference sequence). CDR3 sequence (DNA): TGTGCCAGTAGCAGCAGGGGGTTTACCACCGGGGAGCTGTTTTTT. Protein sequence: CASSSRGFTTGELFF.

The V call is TRBV5-1, the J call TRBJ2-3, with D tentatively TRBD2 (6 bases). The CDR3 sequence is 16 residues long. Germline values: CDR1 SGHRS, CDR2 YFSETQ. V was trimmed by 0 bases and J by 1 base, leaving 12 bases between them. As DNA, the CDR3 is TGCGCCAGCAGCTTGGAGGCTAGCGCGGGCACAGATACGCAGTATTTT. Protein sequence: CASSLEASAGTDTQYF.

This clone was picked up one time. The chain couples TRBV27 to TRBJ1-5; no clear D. The V gene's germline CDR1 is MNHEY and CDR2 SMNVEV (reference sequence). V lost 1 base and J lost 2, with 15 bases in between. The CDR3 loop spans 17 amino acids. CDR3 loop: CASSLFSSPTGNQPQHF. In nucleotides, the CDR3 is TGTGCCAGCAGTTTATTTTCGAGTCCTACCGGCAATCAGCCCCAGCATTTT.

In DNA form, the CDR3 reads TGCGCCAGCCAACAACCACTAGCGGGGGGAGCCACAGATACGCAGTATTTT. Encoded protein: CASQQPLAGGATDTQYF. The rearrangement uses TRBV5-1 and TRBJ2-3; the match to TRBD2 covers 12 bases. V was clipped by 7 bases and J by 2 bases; unmatched bases: 11. The germline V gene encodes CDR1 SGHRS and CDR2 YFSETQ. This CDR3 comprises 17 residues.

CDR3: CASAGDSNQPQHF. The DNA of the CDR3 is TGTGCCAGCGCAGGGGATAGCAATCAGCCCCAGCATTTT. J is TRBJ1-5 and V is TRBV2; D might be TRBD1 (6 bases). V dropped 8 bases and J dropped 0 bases, with 8 bases sitting between them. This CDR3 contains 13 residues. The germline gives CDR1 SNHLY, CDR2 FYNNEI.

This chain links TRBV10-3 with TRBJ2-5; TRBD2 matches 8 bases. Germline assignment: CDR1 ENHRY and CDR2 SYGVKD. The ends lost 6 bases at V and 2 bases at J; junction bases unmatched: 8. The CDR3 is made up of 15 amino acids. CDR3 nucleotide sequence: TGTGCCATCAGCGGGGGGCCTAGCGGGCAAGAGACCCAGTACTTC. Encoded protein: CAISGGPSGQETQYF.